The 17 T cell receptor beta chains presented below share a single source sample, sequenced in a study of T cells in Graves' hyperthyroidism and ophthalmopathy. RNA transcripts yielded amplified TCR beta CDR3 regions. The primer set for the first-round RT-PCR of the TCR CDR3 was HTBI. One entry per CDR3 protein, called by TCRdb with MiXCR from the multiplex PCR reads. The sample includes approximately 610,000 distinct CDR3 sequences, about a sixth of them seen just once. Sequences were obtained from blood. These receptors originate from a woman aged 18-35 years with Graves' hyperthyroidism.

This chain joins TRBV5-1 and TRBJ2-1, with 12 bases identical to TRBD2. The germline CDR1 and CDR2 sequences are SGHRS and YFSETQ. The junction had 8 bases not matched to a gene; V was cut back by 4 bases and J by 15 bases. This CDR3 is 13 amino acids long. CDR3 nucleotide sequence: TGCGCCAGCAGCGACGCCGGACTAGCGGGATTGTTCTTC. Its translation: CASSDAGLAGLFF. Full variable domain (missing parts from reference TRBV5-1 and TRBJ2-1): KAGVTQTPRYLIKTRGQQVTLSCSPISGHRSVSWYQQTPGQGLQFLFEYFSETQRNKGNFPGRFSGRQFSNSRSEMNVSTLELGDSALYLCASSDAGLAGLFFGPGTRLTVL.

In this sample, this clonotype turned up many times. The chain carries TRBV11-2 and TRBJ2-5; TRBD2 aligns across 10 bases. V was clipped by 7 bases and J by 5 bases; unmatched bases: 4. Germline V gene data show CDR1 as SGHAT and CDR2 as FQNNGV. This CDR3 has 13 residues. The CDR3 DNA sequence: TGTGCCAGCACCGGTAGCGGGGGGGAGACCCAGTACTTC. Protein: CASTGSGGETQYF. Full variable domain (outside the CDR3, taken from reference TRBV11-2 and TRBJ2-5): EAGVAQSPRYKIIEKRQSVAFWCNPISGHATLYWYQQILGQGPKLLIQFQNNGVVDDSQLPKDRFSAERLKGVDSTLKIQPAKLEDSAVYLCASTGSGGETQYFGPGTRLLVL.

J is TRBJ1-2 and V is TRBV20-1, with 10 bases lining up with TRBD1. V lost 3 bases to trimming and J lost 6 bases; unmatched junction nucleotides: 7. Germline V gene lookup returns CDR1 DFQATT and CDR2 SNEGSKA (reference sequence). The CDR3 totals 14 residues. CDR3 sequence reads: CSASGTGEFDGYTF. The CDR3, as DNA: TGCAGTGCTAGCGGGACAGGGGAATTTGATGGCTACACCTTC.

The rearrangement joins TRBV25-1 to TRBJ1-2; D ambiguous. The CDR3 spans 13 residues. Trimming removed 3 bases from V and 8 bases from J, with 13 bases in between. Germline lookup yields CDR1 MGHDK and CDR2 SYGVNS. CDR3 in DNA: TGTGCCAGCAGTGATTTTACATTCGACGGCTACACCTTC. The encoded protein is CASSDFTFDGYTF.

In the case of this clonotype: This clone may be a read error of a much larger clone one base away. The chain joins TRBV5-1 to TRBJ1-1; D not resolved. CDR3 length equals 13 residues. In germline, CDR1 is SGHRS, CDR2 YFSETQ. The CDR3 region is CASSLTTNTEDFF. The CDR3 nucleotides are TGCGCCAGCAGCCTGACAACGAACACTGAAGATTTCTTT. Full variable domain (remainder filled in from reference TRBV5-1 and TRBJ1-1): KAGVTQTPRYLIKTRGQQVTLSCSPISGHRSVSWYQQTPGQGLQFLFEYFSETQRNKGNFPGRFSGRQFSNSRSEMNVSTLELGDSALYLCASSLTTNTEDFFGQGTRLTVV.

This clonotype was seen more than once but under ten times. The CDR3 region is CASSLGPRDEQFF. The CDR3 DNA reads as TGTGCCAGCAGCCTCGGGCCCCGCGATGAGCAGTTCTTC. The chain joins TRBV7-9 to TRBJ2-1, with D unclear. The CDR3 covers 13 residues. Trimming cost V 5 bases and J 8 bases, with 13 bases left between them. Germline CDR1 reads SEHNR; CDR2 reads FQNEAQ (reference sequence).

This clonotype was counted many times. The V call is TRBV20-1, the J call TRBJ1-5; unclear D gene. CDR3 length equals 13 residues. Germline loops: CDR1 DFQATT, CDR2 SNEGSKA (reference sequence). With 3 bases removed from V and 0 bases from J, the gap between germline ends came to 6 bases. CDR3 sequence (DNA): TGCAGTGCTAGTCTGTATAGCAATCAGCCCCAGCATTTT. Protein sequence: CSASLYSNQPQHF.

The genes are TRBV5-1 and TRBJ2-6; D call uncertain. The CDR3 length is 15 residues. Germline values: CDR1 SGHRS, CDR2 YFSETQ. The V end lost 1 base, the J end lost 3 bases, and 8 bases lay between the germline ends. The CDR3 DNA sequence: TGCGCCAGCAGCTTGAATAGCAATGGGGCCAACGTCCTGACTTTC. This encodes CASSLNSNGANVLTF. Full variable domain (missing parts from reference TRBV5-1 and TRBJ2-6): KAGVTQTPRYLIKTRGQQVTLSCSPISGHRSVSWYQQTPGQGLQFLFEYFSETQRNKGNFPGRFSGRQFSNSRSEMNVSTLELGDSALYLCASSLNSNGANVLTFGAGSRLTVL.

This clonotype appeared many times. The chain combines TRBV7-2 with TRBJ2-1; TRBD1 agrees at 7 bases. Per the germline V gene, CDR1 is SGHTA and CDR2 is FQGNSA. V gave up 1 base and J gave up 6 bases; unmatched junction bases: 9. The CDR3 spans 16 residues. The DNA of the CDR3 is TGTGCCAGCAGCTTAGTTGGGCAGACAGGGATCAATGAGCAGTTCTTC. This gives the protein CASSLVGQTGINEQFF.

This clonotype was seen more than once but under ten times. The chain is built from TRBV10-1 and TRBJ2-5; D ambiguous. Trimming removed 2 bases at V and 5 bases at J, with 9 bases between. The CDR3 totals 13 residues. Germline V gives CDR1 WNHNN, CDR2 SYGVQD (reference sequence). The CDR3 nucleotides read TGCGCCAGCAGTGAGGGGATTTTGGAGACCCAGTACTTC. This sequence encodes CASSEGILETQYF.

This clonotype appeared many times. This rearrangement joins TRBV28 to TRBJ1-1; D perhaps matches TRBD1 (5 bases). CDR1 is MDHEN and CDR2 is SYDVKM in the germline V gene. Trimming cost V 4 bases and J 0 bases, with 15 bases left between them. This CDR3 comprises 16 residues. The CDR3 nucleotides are TGTGCCAGCAGTTCAGACGACAGAGGCATGAACACTGAAGCTTTCTTT. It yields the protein CASSSDDRGMNTEAFF.

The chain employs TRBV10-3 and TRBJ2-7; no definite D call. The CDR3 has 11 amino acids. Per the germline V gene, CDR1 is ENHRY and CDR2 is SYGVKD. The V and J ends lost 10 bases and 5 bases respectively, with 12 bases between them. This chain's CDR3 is CATLLGNEQYF. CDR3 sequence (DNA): TGTGCCACCCTACTTGGGAACGAGCAGTACTTC.

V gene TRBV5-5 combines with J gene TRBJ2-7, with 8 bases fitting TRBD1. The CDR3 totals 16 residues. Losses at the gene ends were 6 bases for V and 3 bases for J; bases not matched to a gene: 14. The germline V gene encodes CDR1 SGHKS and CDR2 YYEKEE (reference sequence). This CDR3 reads CASTYRATGALYEQYF. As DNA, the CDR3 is TGTGCCAGCACCTACAGGGCGACAGGGGCCCTCTACGAGCAGTACTTC.

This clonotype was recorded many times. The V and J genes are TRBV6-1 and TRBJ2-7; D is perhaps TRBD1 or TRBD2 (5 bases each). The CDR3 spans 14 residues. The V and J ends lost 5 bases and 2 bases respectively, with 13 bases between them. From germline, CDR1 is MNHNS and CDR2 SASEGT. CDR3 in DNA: TGTGCCAGCAGTTTAAGGGACGGAGCCTACGAGCAGTACTTC. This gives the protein CASSLRDGAYEQYF.

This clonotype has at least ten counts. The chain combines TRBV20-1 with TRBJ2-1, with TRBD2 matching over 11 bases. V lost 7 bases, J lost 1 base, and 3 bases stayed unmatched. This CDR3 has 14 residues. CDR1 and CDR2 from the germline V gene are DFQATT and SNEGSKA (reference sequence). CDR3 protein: CSVAGGFSYNEQFF. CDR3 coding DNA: TGCAGTGTAGCGGGGGGGTTTTCCTACAATGAGCAGTTCTTC.

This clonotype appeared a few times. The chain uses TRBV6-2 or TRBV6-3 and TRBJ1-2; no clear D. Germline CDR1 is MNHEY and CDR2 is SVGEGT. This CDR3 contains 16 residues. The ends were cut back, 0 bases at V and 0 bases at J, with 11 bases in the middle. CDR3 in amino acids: CASSYSISEANYGYTF. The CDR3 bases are TGTGCCAGCAGTTACTCGATCAGTGAAGCTAACTATGGCTACACCTTC.

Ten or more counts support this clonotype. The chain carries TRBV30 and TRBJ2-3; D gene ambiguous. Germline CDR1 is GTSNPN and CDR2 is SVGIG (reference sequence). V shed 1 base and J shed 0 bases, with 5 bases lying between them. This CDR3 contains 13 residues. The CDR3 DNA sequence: TGTGCCTGGAGTGACAGCAGCACAGATACGCAGTATTTT. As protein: CAWSDSSTDTQYF.